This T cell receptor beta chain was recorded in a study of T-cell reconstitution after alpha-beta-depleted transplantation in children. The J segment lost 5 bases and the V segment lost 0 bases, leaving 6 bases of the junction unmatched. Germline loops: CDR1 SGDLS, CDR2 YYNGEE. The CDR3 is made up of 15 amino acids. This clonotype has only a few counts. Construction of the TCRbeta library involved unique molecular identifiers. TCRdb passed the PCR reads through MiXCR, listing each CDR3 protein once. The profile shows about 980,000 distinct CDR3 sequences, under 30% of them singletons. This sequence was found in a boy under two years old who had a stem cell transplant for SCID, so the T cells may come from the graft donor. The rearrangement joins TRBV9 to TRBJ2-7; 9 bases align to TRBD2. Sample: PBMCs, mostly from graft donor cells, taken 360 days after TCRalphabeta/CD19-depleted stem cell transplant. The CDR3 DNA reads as TGTGCCAGCAGCGTAGGACTAGCGGCGGACAACGAGCAGTACTTC. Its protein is CASSVGLAADNEQYF. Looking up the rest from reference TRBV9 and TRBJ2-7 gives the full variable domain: DSGVTQTPKHLITATGQRVTLRCSPRSGDLSVYWYQQSLDQGLQFLIQYYNGEERAKGNILERFSAQQFPDLHSELNLSSLELGDSALYFCASSVGLAADNEQYFGPGTRLTVT.